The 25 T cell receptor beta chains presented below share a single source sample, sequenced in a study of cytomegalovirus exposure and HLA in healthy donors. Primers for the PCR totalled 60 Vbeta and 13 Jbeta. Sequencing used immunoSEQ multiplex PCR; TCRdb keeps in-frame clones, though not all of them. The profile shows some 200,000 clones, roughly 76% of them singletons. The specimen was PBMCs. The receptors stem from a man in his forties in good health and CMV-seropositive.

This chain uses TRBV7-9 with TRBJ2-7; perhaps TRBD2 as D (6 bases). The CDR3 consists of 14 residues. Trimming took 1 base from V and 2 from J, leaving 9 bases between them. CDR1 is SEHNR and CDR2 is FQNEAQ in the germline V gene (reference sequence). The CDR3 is CASSLVDYAYEQYF. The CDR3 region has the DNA TGTGCCAGCAGCTTAGTGGACTACGCCTACGAGCAGTACTTC.

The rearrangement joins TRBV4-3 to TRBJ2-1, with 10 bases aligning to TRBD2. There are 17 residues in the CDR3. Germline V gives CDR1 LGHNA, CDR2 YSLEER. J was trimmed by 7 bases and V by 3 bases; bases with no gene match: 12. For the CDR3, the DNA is TGCGCCAGCAGCCAGGAACTAGCGGGGACTTTGGGTAATGAGCAGTTCTTC. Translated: CASSQELAGTLGNEQFF.

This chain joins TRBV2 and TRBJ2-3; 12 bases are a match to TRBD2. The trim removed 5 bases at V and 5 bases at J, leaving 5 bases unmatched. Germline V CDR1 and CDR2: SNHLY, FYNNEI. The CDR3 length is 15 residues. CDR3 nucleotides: TGTGCCAGCAGTTCTAGCGGGGGGGCGAGAGATACGCAGTATTTT. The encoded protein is CASSSSGGARDTQYF.

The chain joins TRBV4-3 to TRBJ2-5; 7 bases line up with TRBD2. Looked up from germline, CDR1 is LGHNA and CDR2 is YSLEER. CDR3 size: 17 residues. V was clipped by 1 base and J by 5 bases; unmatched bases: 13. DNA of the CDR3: TGCGCCAGCAGCCAAGGCCGCGGGTCGGGGGGTCCGGAGACCCAGTACTTC. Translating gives CASSQGRGSGGPETQYF.

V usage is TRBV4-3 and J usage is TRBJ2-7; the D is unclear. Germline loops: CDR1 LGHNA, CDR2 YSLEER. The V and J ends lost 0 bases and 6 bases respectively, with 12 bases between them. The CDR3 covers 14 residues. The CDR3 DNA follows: TGCGCCAGCAGCCAAGATCCGCAGGCTGGCGAGCAGTACTTC. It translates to CASSQDPQAGEQYF.

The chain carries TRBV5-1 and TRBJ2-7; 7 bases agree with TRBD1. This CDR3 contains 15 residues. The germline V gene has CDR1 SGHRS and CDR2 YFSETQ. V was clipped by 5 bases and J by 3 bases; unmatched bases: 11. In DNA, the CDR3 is TGCGCCAGCAGGCCACCGACAGGGCTGGACTACGAGCAGTACTTC. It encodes CASRPPTGLDYEQYF.

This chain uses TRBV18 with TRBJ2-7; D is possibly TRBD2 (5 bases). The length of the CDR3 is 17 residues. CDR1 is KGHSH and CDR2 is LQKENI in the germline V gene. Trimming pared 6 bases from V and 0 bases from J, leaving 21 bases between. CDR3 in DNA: TGTGCCAGCTCGCCCGCCGGTTCGGGGAAACTCTCCTACGAGCAGTACTTC. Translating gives CASSPAGSGKLSYEQYF.

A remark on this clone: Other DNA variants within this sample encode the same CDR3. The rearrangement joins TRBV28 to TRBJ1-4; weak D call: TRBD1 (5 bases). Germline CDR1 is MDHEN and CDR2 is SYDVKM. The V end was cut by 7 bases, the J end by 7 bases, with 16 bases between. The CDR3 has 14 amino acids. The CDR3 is CASKRGLPGEKLFF. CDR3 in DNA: TGTGCCAGCAAAAGGGGCCTACCAGGTGAAAAACTGTTTTTT.

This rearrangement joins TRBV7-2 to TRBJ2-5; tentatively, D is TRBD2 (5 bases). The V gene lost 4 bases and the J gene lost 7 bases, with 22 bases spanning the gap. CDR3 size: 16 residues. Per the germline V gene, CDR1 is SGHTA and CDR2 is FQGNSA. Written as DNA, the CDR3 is TGTGCCAGCAGCTCCCCCTCCGGGTCCTTCCGGGGGACCCAGTACTTC. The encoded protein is CASSSPSGSFRGTQYF.

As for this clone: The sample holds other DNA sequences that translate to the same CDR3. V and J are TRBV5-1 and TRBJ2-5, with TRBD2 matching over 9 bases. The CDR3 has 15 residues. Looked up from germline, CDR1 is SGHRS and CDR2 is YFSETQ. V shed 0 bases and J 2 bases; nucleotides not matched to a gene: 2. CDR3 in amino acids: CASSLVLAGQETQYF. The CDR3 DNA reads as TGCGCCAGCAGCTTGGTGCTAGCGGGGCAAGAGACCCAGTACTTC.

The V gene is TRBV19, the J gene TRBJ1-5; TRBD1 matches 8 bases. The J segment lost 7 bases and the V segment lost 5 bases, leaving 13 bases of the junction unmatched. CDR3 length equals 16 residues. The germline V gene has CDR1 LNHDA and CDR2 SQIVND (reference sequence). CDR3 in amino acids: CASSVTGGAVGQPQHF. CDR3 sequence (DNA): TGTGCCAGTAGTGTCACAGGGGGTGCCGTTGGGCAGCCCCAGCATTTT.

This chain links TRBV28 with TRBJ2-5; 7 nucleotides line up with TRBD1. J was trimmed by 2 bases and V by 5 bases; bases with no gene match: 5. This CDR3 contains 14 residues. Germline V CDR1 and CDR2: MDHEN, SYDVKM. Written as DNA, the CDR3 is TGTGCCAGCAGTGGCCCGGGACAGCAAGAGACCCAGTACTTC. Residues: CASSGPGQQETQYF. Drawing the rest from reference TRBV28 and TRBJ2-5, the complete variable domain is DVKVTQSSRYLVKRTGEKVFLECVQDMDHENMFWYRQDPGLGLRLIYFSYDVKMKEKGDIPEGYSVSREKKERFSLILESASTNQTSMYLCASSGPGQQETQYFGPGTRLLVL.

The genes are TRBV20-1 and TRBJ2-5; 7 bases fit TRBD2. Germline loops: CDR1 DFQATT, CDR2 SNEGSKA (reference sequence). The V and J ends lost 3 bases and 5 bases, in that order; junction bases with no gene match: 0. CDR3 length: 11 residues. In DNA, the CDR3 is TGCAGTGCTAGGGGGGGGGAGACCCAGTACTTC. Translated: CSARGGETQYF.

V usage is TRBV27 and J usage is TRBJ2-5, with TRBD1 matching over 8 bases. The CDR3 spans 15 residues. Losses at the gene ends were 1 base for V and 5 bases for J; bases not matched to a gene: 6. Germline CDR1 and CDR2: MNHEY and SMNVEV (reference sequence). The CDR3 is CASSLYDRGKETQYF. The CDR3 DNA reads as TGTGCCAGCAGTTTATACGACAGGGGAAAGGAGACCCAGTACTTC.

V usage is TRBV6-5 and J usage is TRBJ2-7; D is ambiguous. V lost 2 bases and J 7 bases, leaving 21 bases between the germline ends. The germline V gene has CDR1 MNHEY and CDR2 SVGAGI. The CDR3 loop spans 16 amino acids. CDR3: CASSYASSSVPREQYF. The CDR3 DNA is TGTGCCAGCAGTTACGCGTCCTCATCCGTGCCCAGGGAGCAGTACTTC.

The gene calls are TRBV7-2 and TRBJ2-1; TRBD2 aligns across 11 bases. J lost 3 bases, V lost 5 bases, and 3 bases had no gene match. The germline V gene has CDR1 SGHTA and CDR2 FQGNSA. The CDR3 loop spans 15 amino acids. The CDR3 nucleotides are TGTGCCAGCAGCCCAGGACTAGCGGGCTACAATGAGCAGTTCTTC. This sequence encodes CASSPGLAGYNEQFF.

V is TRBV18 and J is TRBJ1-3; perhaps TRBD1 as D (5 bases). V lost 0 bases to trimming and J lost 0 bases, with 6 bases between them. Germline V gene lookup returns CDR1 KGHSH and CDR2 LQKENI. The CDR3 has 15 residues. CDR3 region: CASSPPGGSGNTIYF. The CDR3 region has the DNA TGTGCCAGCTCACCACCGGGGGGCTCTGGAAACACCATATATTTT.

The CDR3 sequence: CASSGQTGPNTEAFF. The CDR3 bases are TGTGCCAGCAGCGGTCAGACAGGGCCGAACACTGAAGCTTTCTTT. The chain couples TRBV9 to TRBJ1-1, with 7 bases lining up with TRBD1. The V segment lost 3 bases and the J segment 1 base; nucleotides outside the gene matches: 6. CDR1 is SGDLS and CDR2 is YYNGEE in the germline V gene. CDR3 length equals 15 residues.

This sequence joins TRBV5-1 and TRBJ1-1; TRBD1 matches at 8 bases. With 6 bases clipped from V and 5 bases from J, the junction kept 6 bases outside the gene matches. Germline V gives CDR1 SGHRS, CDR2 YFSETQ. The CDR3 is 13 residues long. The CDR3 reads CASNRGGGTEAFF. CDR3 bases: TGCGCCAGCAACAGGGGGGGTGGTACTGAAGCTTTCTTT.

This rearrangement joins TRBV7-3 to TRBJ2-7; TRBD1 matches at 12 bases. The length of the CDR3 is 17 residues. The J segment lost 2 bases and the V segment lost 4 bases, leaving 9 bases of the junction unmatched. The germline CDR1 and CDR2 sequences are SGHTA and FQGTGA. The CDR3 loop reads CASSSSGTGGLAYEQYF. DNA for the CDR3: TGTGCCAGCAGCTCCTCCGGGACAGGGGGCTTAGCCTACGAGCAGTACTTC. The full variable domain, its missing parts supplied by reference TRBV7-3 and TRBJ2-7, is GAGVSQTPSNKVTEKGKYVELRCDPISGHTALYWYRQSLGQGPEFLIYFQGTGAADDSGLPNDRFFAVRPEGSVSTLKIQRTERGDSAVYLCASSSSGTGGLAYEQYFGPGTRLTVT.

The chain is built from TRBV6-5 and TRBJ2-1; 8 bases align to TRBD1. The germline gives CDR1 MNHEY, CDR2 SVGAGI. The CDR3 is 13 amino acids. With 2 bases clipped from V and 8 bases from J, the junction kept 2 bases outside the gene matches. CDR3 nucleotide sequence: TGTGCCAGCAGTTACGACAGGGGTCATGAGCAGTTCTTC. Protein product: CASSYDRGHEQFF.

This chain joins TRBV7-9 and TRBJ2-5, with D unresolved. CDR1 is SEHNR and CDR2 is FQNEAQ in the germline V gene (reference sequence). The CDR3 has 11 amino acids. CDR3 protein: CSCNGGETQYF. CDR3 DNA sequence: TGTTCCTGCAACGGTGGTGAGACCCAGTACTTC.

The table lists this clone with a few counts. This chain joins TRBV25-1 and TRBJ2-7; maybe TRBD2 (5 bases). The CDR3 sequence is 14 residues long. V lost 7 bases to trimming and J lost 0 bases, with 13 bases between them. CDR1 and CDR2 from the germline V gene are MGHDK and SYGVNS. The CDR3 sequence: CASTRTGSSYEQYF. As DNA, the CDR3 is TGTGCCAGCACCCGAACGGGAAGCTCCTACGAGCAGTACTTC.

The CDR3 is CASSLGPRLAGEQYF. CDR3 sequence (DNA): TGTGCCAGCAGCTTAGGGCCCCGACTAGCGGGCGAGCAGTACTTC. The chain links TRBV7-3 to TRBJ2-7; 10 bases align to TRBD2. Trimming took 2 bases from V and 6 from J; bases not matched to a gene: 7. The length of the CDR3 is 15 residues. Germline V gene sequence: CDR1 SGHTA, CDR2 FQGTGA. The whole variable domain, filled in from reference TRBV7-3 and TRBJ2-7, reads GAGVSQTPSNKVTEKGKYVELRCDPISGHTALYWYRQSLGQGPEFLIYFQGTGAADDSGLPNDRFFAVRPEGSVSTLKIQRTERGDSAVYLCASSLGPRLAGEQYFGPGTRLTVT.

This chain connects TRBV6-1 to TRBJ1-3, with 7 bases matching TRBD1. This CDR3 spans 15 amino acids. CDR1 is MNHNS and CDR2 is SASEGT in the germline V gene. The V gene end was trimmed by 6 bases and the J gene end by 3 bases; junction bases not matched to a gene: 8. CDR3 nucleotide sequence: TGTGCCAGCAGCTCCCGACAGGGCCGTGGAAACACCATATATTTT. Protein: CASSSRQGRGNTIYF.